A single sample is the source of the 15 T cell receptor beta chains below, sequenced in a study of blood T cell repertoires in COVID-19. Measured with immunoSEQ multiplex PCR; TCRdb has only the in-frame clones, and not every one. The sample has around 58,000 clones; 80% to 90% are singletons. The sample comprised PBMCs or T cells enriched from blood (not recorded which). These receptors all stem from a woman aged 40 to 50 with acute COVID-19.

This sequence joins TRBV28 and TRBJ2-6; 9 nucleotides line up with TRBD2. The CDR3 is 19 residues long. With V trimmed by 6 bases and J by 4 bases, 16 bases remained unmatched. Germline V lookup: CDR1 MDHEN, CDR2 SYDVKM. CDR3 residues: CASSAFGSGSSGGANVLTF. The CDR3 bases are TGTGCCAGCAGCGCATTTGGTAGCGGGAGCTCCGGAGGGGCCAACGTCCTGACTTTC.

The chain links TRBV14 to TRBJ2-4; D ambiguous. The ends were cut back, 0 bases at V and 7 bases at J, with 13 bases in the middle. The CDR3 is made up of 15 amino acids. Germline assignment: CDR1 SGHDN and CDR2 FVKESK. The CDR3 sequence: CASSQDWAGANIQYF. DNA of the CDR3: TGTGCCAGCAGCCAAGATTGGGCAGGCGCCAACATTCAGTACTTC.

The count of this clone is one. This chain links TRBV2 with TRBJ2-2; 9 positions agree with TRBD1. V was clipped by 6 bases and J by 6 bases; unmatched bases: 5. Germline CDR1 SNHLY, CDR2 FYNNEI. The CDR3 has 14 residues. CDR3 sequence (DNA): TGTGCCAGCAGCGGACAGGGGTTTGCCGGGGAGCTGTTTTTT. Protein: CASSGQGFAGELFF.

This clone appeared a few times. The genes are TRBV11-1 and TRBJ1-2; 11 nucleotides align to TRBD1. Trimming at V came to 5 bases and at J to 8 bases, leaving 4 bases not matched to a gene. The V gene's germline CDR1 is SGHAT and CDR2 FQDESV (reference sequence). The CDR3 covers 13 residues. In DNA, the CDR3 is TGTGCCAGCAGCCGGACAGGGGGCGCGGGCTACACCTTC. Translating it yields CASSRTGGAGYTF. Together with reference TRBV11-1 and TRBJ1-2, the CDR3 gives the full variable domain: EAEVAQSPRYKITEKSQAVAFWCDPISGHATLYWYRQILGQGPELLVQFQDESVVDDSQLPKDRFSAERLKGVDSTLKIQPAELGDSAMYLCASSRTGGAGYTFGSGTRLTVV.

The chain combines TRBV11-2 with TRBJ2-1, with 9 positions matching TRBD1. V shed 7 bases and J 8 bases; nucleotides not matched to a gene: 12. This CDR3 spans 15 amino acids. Germline values: CDR1 SGHAT, CDR2 FQNNGV. CDR3 coding DNA: TGTGCCAGCACCTCAGGACAGGGGACGTTGTATGAGCAGTTCTTC. Residues: CASTSGQGTLYEQFF.

The V and J genes are TRBV18 and TRBJ2-7, with 10 bases that match TRBD2. Unmatched junction bases numbered 14, after V lost 3 bases and J lost 0 bases. This CDR3 spans 19 amino acids. Germline CDR1 and CDR2: KGHSH and LQKENI. CDR3 in amino acids: CASSPVVLAGYPSSYEQYF. DNA of the CDR3: TGTGCCAGCTCACCGGTGGTACTAGCGGGATACCCGAGCTCCTACGAGCAGTACTTC.

J is TRBJ2-1 and V is TRBV9; 10 bases are a match to TRBD1. Germline V lookup: CDR1 SGDLS, CDR2 YYNGEE. J lost 6 bases, V lost 3 bases, and 18 bases had no gene match. This CDR3 contains 19 residues. This CDR3 is CASSAWGTGALSPLNEQFF. CDR3 in DNA: TGTGCCAGCAGCGCCTGGGGGACAGGGGCCCTTTCCCCTCTCAATGAGCAGTTCTTC.

This sequence joins TRBV2 and TRBJ1-1; TRBD1 might be the D (5 bases). V lost 5 bases, J lost 1 base, and 8 bases lay in between. The CDR3 has 13 amino acids. The germline V gene encodes CDR1 SNHLY and CDR2 FYNNEI. CDR3 residues: CASSLGQNTEAFF. In DNA, the CDR3 is TGTGCCAGCAGTCTTGGACAGAACACTGAAGCTTTCTTT.

This clone was counted a single time. This rearrangement joins TRBV5-1 to TRBJ2-5; 12 bases are shared with TRBD2. Germline loops: CDR1 SGHRS, CDR2 YFSETQ. J lost 1 base, V lost 7 bases, and 8 bases had no gene match. This CDR3 contains 16 residues. CDR3 residues: CASSRGTSGPQETQYF. CDR3 in DNA: TGCGCCAGCTCTCGCGGGACTAGCGGGCCCCAAGAGACCCAGTACTTC.

The chain employs TRBV4-2 and TRBJ1-2; D possibly corresponds to TRBD1 (6 bases). CDR1 and CDR2 from the germline V gene are LGHNA and YNFKEQ. CDR3 length: 14 amino acids. V was trimmed by 0 bases and J by 7 bases, leaving 12 bases between them. The CDR3 reads CASSQETGFGGYTF. CDR3 sequence (DNA): TGTGCCAGCAGCCAAGAAACAGGGTTCGGTGGCTACACCTTC.

V is TRBV28 and J is TRBJ1-2, with D maybe TRBD1 (5 bases). From germline, CDR1 is MDHEN and CDR2 SYDVKM. This CDR3 has 15 residues. V shed 6 bases and J shed 2 bases, with 16 bases lying between them. The CDR3, as DNA: TGTGCCAGCAGGCTATCGGGGGACGGAAACTATGGCTACACCTTC. Its translation is CASRLSGDGNYGYTF.

The chain combines TRBV19 with TRBJ1-1; weak D call: TRBD1 (5 bases). CDR1 is LNHDA and CDR2 is SQIVND in the germline V gene (reference sequence). V lost 3 bases to trimming and J lost 6 bases, with 17 bases between them. CDR3 length: 15 amino acids. The chain's CDR3 is CASSIGSRDNAEAFF. The CDR3 nucleotides are TGTGCCAGTAGTATCGGGAGCAGGGATAACGCTGAAGCTTTCTTT.

The chain combines TRBV4-1 with TRBJ2-2, with a possible D match to TRBD1 (6 bases). This CDR3 has 15 amino acids. In germline, CDR1 is MGHRA, CDR2 YSYEKL. V was clipped by 1 base and J by 3 bases, with 9 bases between them. The CDR3 reads CASSQAGDYTGELFF. DNA of the CDR3: TGCGCCAGCAGCCAAGCAGGGGATTACACCGGGGAGCTGTTTTTT.

This clone was detected a few times. The CDR3 nucleotides read TGCGCCAGCAGCTTGGAGCGGCGGGGCACAGATACGCAGTATTTT. Encoded protein: CASSLERRGTDTQYF. This chain uses TRBV5-1 with TRBJ2-3, with TRBD2 as a possible D gene (5 bases). Trimming cost V 0 bases and J 1 base, with 9 bases left between them. CDR1 and CDR2 (germline): SGHRS, YFSETQ. The CDR3 runs 15 residues.

The gene calls are TRBV3-1 (or the pseudogene TRBV3-2) and TRBJ1-5; perhaps TRBD1 as D (6 bases). V shed 4 bases and J shed 0 bases, with 19 bases lying between them. This CDR3 spans 18 amino acids. Germline V gene data show CDR1 as LGHDT and CDR2 as YNNKEL (reference sequence). This CDR3 reads CASSPKTMTGYSNQPQHF. The CDR3 DNA follows: TGTGCCAGCAGCCCCAAGACGATGACAGGTTATAGCAATCAGCCCCAGCATTTT.